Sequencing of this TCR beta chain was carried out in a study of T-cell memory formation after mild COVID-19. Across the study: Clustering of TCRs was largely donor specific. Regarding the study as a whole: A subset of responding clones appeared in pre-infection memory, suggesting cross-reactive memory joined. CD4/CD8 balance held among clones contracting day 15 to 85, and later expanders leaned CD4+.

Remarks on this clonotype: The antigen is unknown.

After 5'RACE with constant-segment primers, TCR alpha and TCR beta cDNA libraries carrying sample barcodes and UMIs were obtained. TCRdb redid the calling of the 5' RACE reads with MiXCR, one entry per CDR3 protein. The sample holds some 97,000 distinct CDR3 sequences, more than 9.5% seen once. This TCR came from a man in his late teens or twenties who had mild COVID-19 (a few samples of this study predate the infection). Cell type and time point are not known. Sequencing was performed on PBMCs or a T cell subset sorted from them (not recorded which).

The CDR3 DNA reads as TGTGCCATCACCGGAGGCACCGGGGAGCTGTTTTTT. Translating it yields CAITGGTGELFF. This sequence joins TRBV10-3 and TRBJ2-2; weak D call: TRBD2 (5 bases). Per the germline V gene, CDR1 is ENHRY and CDR2 is SYGVKD. This CDR3 region has 12 residues. V was shortened by 7 bases and J by 4 bases, with 7 bases between the two germline ends.